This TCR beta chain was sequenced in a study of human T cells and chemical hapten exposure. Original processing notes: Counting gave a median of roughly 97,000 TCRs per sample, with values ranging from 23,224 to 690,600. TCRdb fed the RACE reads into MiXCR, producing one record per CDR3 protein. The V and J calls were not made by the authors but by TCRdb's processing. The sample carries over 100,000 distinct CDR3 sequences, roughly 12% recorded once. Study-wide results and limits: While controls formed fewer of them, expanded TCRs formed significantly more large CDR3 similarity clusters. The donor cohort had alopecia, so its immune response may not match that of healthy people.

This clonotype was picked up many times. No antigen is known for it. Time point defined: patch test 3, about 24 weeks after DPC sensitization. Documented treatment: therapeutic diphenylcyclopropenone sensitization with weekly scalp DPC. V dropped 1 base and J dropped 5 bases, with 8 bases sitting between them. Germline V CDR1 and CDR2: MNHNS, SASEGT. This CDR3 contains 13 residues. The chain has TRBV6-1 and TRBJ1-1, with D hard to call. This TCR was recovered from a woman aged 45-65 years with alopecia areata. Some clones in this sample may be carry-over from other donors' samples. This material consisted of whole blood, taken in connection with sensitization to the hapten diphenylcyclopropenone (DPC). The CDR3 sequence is CASSEGPWTEAFF. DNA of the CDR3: TGTGCCAGCAGTGAAGGCCCGTGGACTGAAGCTTTCTTT.